One T cell receptor beta chain is described in this entry. This record comes from a study of blood T cells in healthy people across ages. The second PCR ran roughly 6 to 12 cycles with a sample-barcoded 5' primer and J-beta primers. TCRdb reanalysed the 5' RACE reads using MiXCR and keeps one entry per CDR3 protein. Of about 1 million distinct CDR3 sequences listed, 40% to 45% are singletons. The CDR3 runs to 17 residues. The germline gives CDR1 MGHRA, CDR2 YSYEKL. This TCR was sampled from a woman aged 55-70 years in good health. The rearrangement joins TRBV4-1 to TRBJ2-1, with 8 bases lining up with TRBD2. TRBJ2-7 matches the DNA end more closely, so the J call is doubtful. The sample was blood. CDR3 nucleotide sequence: TGCGCCAGCAGCCAAGGAGGGAGCGGGAGCTCCTACAATGAGCAGTACTTC. Translation: CASSQGGSGSSYNEQYF.